This T cell receptor beta chain was sequenced during a study of T cell responses to AZD1222 COVID-19 vaccine. Study conclusions and caveats: An increase in Spike-specific TCR breadth and depth was observed after two AZD1222 doses. Targets within unmutated variant regions were reportedly found for nearly half of spike-specific TCRs.

The repertoire was sequenced with immunoSEQ multiplex PCR; TCRdb's copy has only in-frame clones and lacks some. This table holds about 130,000 clones, roughly 85% found once. This CDR3 region has 13 residues. Trimming stripped 4 bases from V and 7 bases from J, with 11 bases between. The germline V gene encodes CDR1 SNHLY and CDR2 FYNNEI. With respect to this clone: Its antigen remains unknown.

This clonotype was sampled from an adult in good health. J is TRBJ2-1 and V is TRBV2; TRBD1 is a possible D gene (5 bases). The sample was peripheral blood, taken on day 0 of AZD1222 vaccination. CDR3 sequence: CASSAGRVNEQFF. The DNA for the CDR3 is TGTGCCAGCAGTGCGGGCAGGGTGAATGAGCAGTTCTTC.